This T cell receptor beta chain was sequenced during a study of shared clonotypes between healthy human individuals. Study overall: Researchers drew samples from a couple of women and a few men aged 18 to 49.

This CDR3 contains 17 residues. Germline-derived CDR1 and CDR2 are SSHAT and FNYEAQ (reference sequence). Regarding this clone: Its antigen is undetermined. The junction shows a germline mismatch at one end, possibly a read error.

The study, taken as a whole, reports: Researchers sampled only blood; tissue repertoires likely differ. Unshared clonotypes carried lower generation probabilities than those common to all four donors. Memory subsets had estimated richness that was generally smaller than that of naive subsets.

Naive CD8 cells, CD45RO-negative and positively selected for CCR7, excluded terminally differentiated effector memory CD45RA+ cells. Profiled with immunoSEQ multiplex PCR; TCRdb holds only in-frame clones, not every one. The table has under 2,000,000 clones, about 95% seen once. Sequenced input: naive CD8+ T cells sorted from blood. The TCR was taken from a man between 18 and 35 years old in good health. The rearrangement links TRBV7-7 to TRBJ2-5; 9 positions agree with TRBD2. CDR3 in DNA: TGTGCTAGCAGCTTAGGGACCTTAGCGGGAGCGGGAGAGACCCAGTACTTC. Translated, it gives CASSLGTLAGAGETQYF.